This record looks at one TCR beta chain sequence and its context. The antigen is not known. Unique molecular identifiers were incorporated when the TCRbeta library was constructed. Each CDR3 protein is one row after TCRdb ran MiXCR on the PCR reads. This table has fewer than 150,000 distinct CDR3 sequences, about 9.6% appearing once. These data originate in a study of T-cell reconstitution after alpha-beta-depleted transplantation in children. Whole-study results and caveats: Day-60 TCRbeta diversity that was high in some patients was derived from surviving recipient T cells and thymic progenitors. After transplant, at about two months, alpha-beta T cells were reportedly derived from several hundred expanded graft clones. T-cell counts and diversity were attributed mostly to newly produced T cells one year after transplant.

This CDR3 has 17 residues. Unmatched junction bases numbered 11, after V lost 2 bases and J lost 4 bases. Germline V gene data show CDR1 as MNHEY and CDR2 as SVGEGT. The J gene is TRBJ2-7, the V gene TRBV6-2 or TRBV6-3, with TRBD1 identical over 10 bases. This specimen consisted of PBMCs, mostly from graft donor cells, obtained 180 days after TCRalphabeta/CD19-depleted stem cell transplant. The TCR comes from a girl in the first two years of life who had a stem cell transplant for combined immunodeficiency, so the T cells may come from the graft donor. The CDR3 here is CASSYRGPGTGAYEQYF. CDR3 coding DNA: TGTGCCAGCAGTTACAGGGGTCCCGGGACAGGGGCGTACGAGCAGTACTTC.